This entry features one T cell receptor beta chain sequence. Some clones are missing from TCRdb's copy, which holds only in-frame ones; the method was immunoSEQ multiplex PCR. The data contain roughly 75,000 clones, approximately 83% of them singletons. V was pared by 3 bases and J by 12 bases, with 16 bases of the junction left unmatched. Germline V gene sequence: CDR1 SGHVS, CDR2 FQNEAQ. The CDR3 length is 17 residues. This sample was included in a study of blood T cell repertoires in COVID-19. This TCR came from a man aged 70-80 years with acute or convalescent COVID-19. J is TRBJ1-4 and V is TRBV7-8; TRBD1 matches 10 bases. Sequenced material: peripheral blood. The CDR3 here is CASSFDGRTGGLKELFF. DNA of the CDR3: TGTGCCAGCAGCTTCGATGGTCGGACAGGGGGTTTGAAGGAACTGTTTTTT.